This entry describes one T cell receptor (beta chain). The data were taken from a study of blood T cell repertoires in COVID-19. Background on the study: Some COVID-19 samples were acute and others convalescent; all came from the United States, Italy and Spain.

TCRdb's table, derived via immunoSEQ multiplex PCR, lists solely in-frame clones and lacks some. Of about 310,000 clones listed, around 85% are singletons. The CDR3 is made up of 15 amino acids. Trimming removed 3 bases from V and 0 bases from J, with 9 bases in between. Germline V lookup: CDR1 LNHDA, CDR2 SQIVND (reference sequence). Living in under 30 US areas, the participants were between roughly 18 and 89 years of age. Participants had their cohort set by participant-reported clinical history. J is TRBJ1-5 and V is TRBV19, with D uncertain. The sequence came from a woman aged 25-40 years who had been exposed to COVID-19. Sequencing was done on a sample of PBMCs or T cells enriched from blood (not recorded which). CDR3 sequence reads: CASSISDGSNQPQHF. Written as DNA, the CDR3 is TGTGCCAGTAGTATCAGCGACGGTAGCAATCAGCCCCAGCATTTT.